This TCR beta chain was observed in a study of CD8 T cells in ankylosing spondylitis. This clonotype was counted a few times. Its antigen is unknown. Study-level points and caveats: Matched ankylosing spondylitis synovial fluid reportedly showed significant enrichment of disease-linked clones. Apparently characteristic of ankylosing spondylitis blood was a TCR beta motif (about 8 highly homologous variants).

Using its own MiXCR run on the 5' RACE reads, TCRdb lists one record per CDR3 protein. The sample yields about 330,000 distinct CDR3 sequences, roughly 8% seen once. Sequenced input: blood, either unsorted or a sorted T cell fraction (not recorded which). The TCR originated in a male donor with ankylosing spondylitis.

This chain's CDR3 is CASSLTLGEQYF. The DNA for the CDR3 is TGTGCCAGCAGTCTAACGTTGGGGGAGCAGTACTTC. The chain links TRBV12-3 or TRBV12-4 to TRBJ2-7; D remains unclear. Trimming cost V 5 bases and J 7 bases, with 12 bases left between them. The CDR3 runs to 12 residues.